The 2 T cell receptor beta chains given below trace back to one sample, sequenced in a study of cytomegalovirus exposure and HLA in healthy donors (TCRdb year 2017). The protocol used for the library was the immunoSEQ multiplex PCR assay. A mixture of 60 forward primers for TCR Vbeta segments and 13 reverse primers for TCR Jbeta segments was used in the multiplex PCR. TCRdb took this table from immuneACCESS and kept in-frame rearrangements with V and J called. Such tables lack part of the clones; where checked against another copy, unresolved V genes explain under half of the gap, and the rest is unexplained. The sample table holds about 120,000 clones, of which around 73% were seen once. Around 9.9% of the sample lies in the top ten. The sequencing input was PBMCs. These receptors were collected from a young man in good health and CMV-seropositive.

Only a few counts were recorded for this clone. This chain links TRBV21-1 with TRBJ2-5; the D call in the table, TRBD1, was not verified against the DNA. TRBV21-1 is a pseudogene segment. The CDR3 contains 14 residues. The DNA for the CDR3 is TGTGCCAGCAGCAGGGACAGGGGGAGGGAGACCCAGTACTTC. Its translation is CASSRDRGRETQYF.

This sequence joins TRBV6-6 and TRBJ2-1, with 13 bases fitting TRBD2. The CDR3 is 15 amino acids. Germline V CDR1 and CDR2: MNHNY, SVGAGI (reference sequence). The trim removed 6 bases at V and 8 bases at J, leaving 7 bases unmatched. Written as DNA, the CDR3 is TGTGCCAGCAGCCGGACTAGCGGGAGTTTTTATGAGCAGTTCTTC. Translating it yields CASSRTSGSFYEQFF.